The 22 T cell receptor beta chains listed next were all sequenced from one sample in a study of graft-versus-host responses after intestinal transplantation. Noted time point: postoperative day 105 after intestinal transplantation (dayNNNN = postoperative day). Repertoires were generated with immunoSEQ multiplex PCR, while TCRdb's copy carries only in-frame clones and drops some. This repertoire shows 9,500 to 14,000 clones, about 89% found once; its top ten account for around 3.4%. The material was PBMCs, obtained 105 days after intestinal transplantation. Receptors were obtained from a human patient who received an intestinal transplant, so some T cells may come from the graft donor.

This clone has only one observation. The CDR3 reads CATEQGRHNEQFF. CDR3 sequence (DNA): TGTGCCACCGAACAGGGTCGACACAATGAGCAGTTCTTC. The J gene is TRBJ2-1, the V gene TRBV6-1, with D maybe TRBD1 (6 bases). This CDR3 is built from 13 residues. Trimming cost V 10 bases and J 5 bases, with 15 bases left between them. Germline V lookup: CDR1 MNHNS, CDR2 SASEGT.

The chain couples TRBV30 to TRBJ1-3; D gene ambiguous. The V gene lost 0 bases and the J gene lost 0 bases, with 15 bases spanning the gap. Germline CDR1 reads GTSNPN; CDR2 reads SVGIG (reference sequence). This CDR3 has 17 residues. The CDR3 DNA reads as TGTGCCTGGAGTGTAAGGGTTGGCGGGAGCTCTGGAAACACCATATATTTT. Its translation is CAWSVRVGGSSGNTIYF.

This chain connects TRBV12-5 to TRBJ1-2; TRBD1 matches 9 bases. J was trimmed by 4 bases and V by 4 bases; bases with no gene match: 13. Germline assignment: CDR1 LGHNT and CDR2 FRNRAP. The CDR3 extends over 17 amino acids. As DNA, the CDR3 is TGTGCTAGTGGTTCGCGCGTTACAGGGGGCATTGTCTATGGCTACACCTTC. Translation gives CASGSRVTGGIVYGYTF.

Remarks on this clone: A read error may account for a junction end that differs from germline. The chain links TRBV9 to TRBJ2-5, with 14 bases lining up with TRBD2. The CDR3 contains 16 residues. In germline, CDR1 is SGDLS, CDR2 YYNGEE. The CDR3 loop reads CTSSAGLAGGVETQYF. As DNA, the CDR3 is TGTACCAGCAGCGCTGGACTAGCGGGAGGAGTAGAGACCCAGTACTTC.

V gene TRBV11-2 combines with J gene TRBJ2-3; D remains ambiguous. Trimming cost V 3 bases and J 3 bases, with 4 bases left between them. Germline-derived CDR1 and CDR2 are SGHAT and FQNNGV. This CDR3 is built from 12 residues. The CDR3 nucleotides read TGTGCCAGCAGCTTGACGACAGATACGCAGTATTTT. Protein: CASSLTTDTQYF.

V gene TRBV18 combines with J gene TRBJ2-7, with D possibly matching TRBD1 (6 bases). In germline, CDR1 is KGHSH, CDR2 LQKENI. The V end was cut by 6 bases, the J end by 2 bases, with 11 bases between. The CDR3 runs to 13 residues. The CDR3 loop is CASSWTETYEQYF. The CDR3 nucleotides read TGTGCCAGCTCCTGGACAGAGACCTACGAGCAGTACTTC.

The CDR3 reads CSASLGYEQYF. CDR3 nucleotide sequence: TGCAGTGCTAGTCTCGGCTACGAGCAGTACTTC. The chain uses TRBV20-1 and TRBJ2-7; unclear D gene. The CDR3 extends over 11 amino acids. The germline V gene has CDR1 DFQATT and CDR2 SNEGSKA (reference sequence). V was clipped by 3 bases and J by 3 bases, with 6 bases between them.

The rearrangement uses TRBV6-5 and TRBJ1-2, with 7 bases that match TRBD1. This CDR3 is 14 amino acids long. V shed 6 bases and J 3 bases; nucleotides not matched to a gene: 7. From germline, CDR1 is MNHEY and CDR2 SVGAGI. The CDR3 here is CASSTEGAYYGYTF. The CDR3 region has the DNA TGTGCCAGCAGCACAGAGGGGGCCTACTATGGCTACACCTTC.

The chain couples TRBV11-2 to TRBJ2-7; D perhaps matches TRBD1 (5 bases). CDR1 and CDR2 from the germline V gene are SGHAT and FQNNGV. The length of the CDR3 is 15 residues. V lost 1 base to trimming and J lost 0 bases, with 10 bases between them. In DNA form, the CDR3 reads TGTGCCAGCAGCTTAGGGCCCGACAGCTCCTACGAGCAGTACTTC. It yields the protein CASSLGPDSSYEQYF.

This chain uses TRBV7-3 with TRBJ2-1; D call uncertain. The CDR3 spans 13 residues. Germline V gene lookup returns CDR1 SGHTA and CDR2 FQGTGA. Trimming took 5 bases from V and 6 from J, leaving 11 bases between them. The CDR3 is CASSPSGPNEQFF. CDR3 sequence (DNA): TGTGCCAGCAGCCCGTCTGGACCCAATGAGCAGTTCTTC. The whole variable domain, remainder taken from reference TRBV7-3 and TRBJ2-1, is GAGVSQTPSNKVTEKGKYVELRCDPISGHTALYWYRQSLGQGPEFLIYFQGTGAADDSGLPNDRFFAVRPEGSVSTLKIQRTERGDSAVYLCASSPSGPNEQFFGPGTRLTVL.

V is TRBV5-1 and J is TRBJ2-4, with TRBD1 matching over 10 bases. The CDR3 is 13 amino acids. CDR1 is SGHRS, CDR2 YFSETQ, per germline. V gave up 8 bases and J gave up 6 bases; unmatched junction bases: 5. CDR3 loop: CARGQGRGNIQYF. The CDR3 coding sequence is TGCGCCAGGGGACAGGGGAGGGGAAACATTCAGTACTTC.

The chain carries TRBV27 and TRBJ1-6; no clear D. The V gene lost 2 bases and the J gene lost 7 bases, with 9 bases spanning the gap. The length of the CDR3 is 14 residues. The germline CDR1 and CDR2 sequences are MNHEY and SMNVEV (reference sequence). CDR3 sequence reads: CASSLGPFNSPLHF. CDR3 DNA sequence: TGTGCCAGCAGTTTAGGTCCCTTCAATTCACCCCTCCACTTT.

V is TRBV11-2 and J is TRBJ2-3, with 7 bases matching TRBD2. Losses at the gene ends were 5 bases for V and 3 bases for J; bases not matched to a gene: 11. Germline CDR1 SGHAT, CDR2 FQNNGV. The CDR3 sequence is 16 residues long. The CDR3 DNA sequence: TGTGCCAGCAGCGTTCCCGGCGGGAGCCGGACAGATACGCAGTATTTT. Translated, it gives CASSVPGGSRTDTQYF.

The gene calls are TRBV7-6 and TRBJ1-4; possibly TRBD1 for D (6 bases). The CDR3 extends over 14 amino acids. Germline V gene lookup returns CDR1 SGHVS and CDR2 FNYEAQ. The ends were cut back, 5 bases at V and 5 bases at J, with 12 bases in the middle. CDR3 loop: CASSRDIKNEKLFF. DNA for the CDR3: TGTGCCAGCAGCCGGGACATAAAAAATGAAAAACTGTTTTTT.

This clone was seen more than once but under ten times. The chain couples TRBV5-1 to TRBJ2-3; 9 nucleotides match TRBD2. CDR1 SGHRS and CDR2 YFSETQ come from the germline V gene. This CDR3 comprises 16 residues. V shed 0 bases, J shed 4 bases, and the junction held 6 bases outside the gene matches. CDR3 bases: TGCGCCAGCAGCTTGGTGGCGGGGGGGGCCCCAGATACGCAGTATTTT. Protein: CASSLVAGGAPDTQYF.

This clone has just one count. The chain links TRBV7-6 to TRBJ2-3; no definite D call. Germline loops: CDR1 SGHVS, CDR2 FNYEAQ. The CDR3 totals 14 residues. The ends were cut back, 5 bases at V and 5 bases at J, with 14 bases in the middle. The CDR3 sequence is CASSHIRGRDTQYF. The CDR3 nucleotides are TGTGCCAGCAGCCACATTAGAGGCCGAGATACGCAGTATTTT.

The chain combines TRBV27 with TRBJ2-7; no reliable D call. The CDR3 has 16 amino acids. From germline, CDR1 is MNHEY and CDR2 SMNVEV (reference sequence). V lost 7 bases to trimming and J lost 4 bases, with 23 bases between them. CDR3 loop: CASNPVGPVYRYEQYF. The CDR3 region has the DNA TGTGCCAGCAACCCCGTTGGCCCAGTTTATCGTTACGAGCAGTACTTC.

This sequence joins TRBV12-5 and TRBJ2-5; no firm D call. This CDR3 has 11 amino acids. The V end lost 3 bases, the J end lost 6 bases, and 5 bases lay between the germline ends. Looked up from germline, CDR1 is LGHNT and CDR2 is FRNRAP. The CDR3 nucleotides read TGTGCTAGTGGTTTAGAAAAGACCCAGTACTTC. This encodes CASGLEKTQYF. The variable domain in full, with the rest retrieved from reference TRBV12-5 and TRBJ2-5, is DARVTQTPRHKVTEMGQEVTMRCQPILGHNTVFWYRQTMMQGLELLAYFRNRAPLDDSGMPKDRFSAEMPDATLATLKIQPSEPRDSAVYFCASGLEKTQYFGPGTRLLVL.

The rearrangement uses TRBV5-1 and TRBJ2-3; D perhaps matches TRBD1 (5 bases). Looked up from germline, CDR1 is SGHRS and CDR2 is YFSETQ. Trimming took 4 bases from V and 2 from J, leaving 17 bases between them. CDR3 length: 16 residues. The CDR3: CASSHRGSGPTDTQYF. CDR3 in DNA: TGCGCCAGCAGCCATAGGGGTTCGGGCCCCACAGATACGCAGTATTTT.

The chain couples TRBV4-1 to TRBJ1-2, with D tentatively TRBD1 (6 bases). Germline lookup yields CDR1 MGHRA and CDR2 YSYEKL. CDR3 length equals 14 residues. Trimming took off 1 base at V and 2 bases at J, with 8 bases between the two ends. CDR3 in amino acids: CASSQGGQNYGYTF. CDR3 bases: TGCGCCAGCAGCCAAGGGGGGCAGAACTATGGCTACACCTTC.

V is TRBV5-1 and J is TRBJ1-5; unclear D gene. There are 16 residues in the CDR3. The germline V gene encodes CDR1 SGHRS and CDR2 YFSETQ. Trimming took off 0 bases at V and 1 base at J, with 11 bases between the two ends. The CDR3 sequence: CASSLDRAVSNQPQHF. In nucleotides, the CDR3 is TGCGCCAGCAGCTTGGATAGGGCGGTCAGCAATCAGCCCCAGCATTTT.

This chain links TRBV19 with TRBJ1-2; TRBD1 agrees at 7 bases. V was clipped by 8 bases and J by 7 bases; unmatched bases: 4. The CDR3 has 11 amino acids. In germline, CDR1 is LNHDA, CDR2 SQIVND (reference sequence). The CDR3 region has the DNA TGTGCCAGTCGGAGGGGGCTTGGCTACACCTTC. Translating gives CASRRGLGYTF.